The 8 T cell receptor beta chains below were found in one sample sequenced in a study of blood T cell repertoires in COVID-19. The data were produced by immunoSEQ multiplex PCR, yet TCRdb's version contains in-frame clones alone and is incomplete. The sample records over 75,000 clones, 78% being singletons. The specimen sequenced was peripheral blood. All receptors derive from a human donor in a cohort sampled during active COVID-19.

V gene TRBV5-1 combines with J gene TRBJ2-1; D is possibly TRBD2 (5 bases). The V end lost 4 bases, the J end lost 6 bases, and 14 bases lay between the germline ends. CDR3 size: 14 residues. The germline V gene encodes CDR1 SGHRS and CDR2 YFSETQ. CDR3 coding DNA: TGCGCCAGCAGCGAGGACTGGCTGGGCAATGAGCAGTTCTTC. Translation: CASSEDWLGNEQFF.

The chain couples TRBV7-2 to TRBJ1-2; D is possibly TRBD1 (5 bases). The length of the CDR3 is 14 residues. Germline CDR1 reads SGHTA; CDR2 reads FQGNSA. Trimming pared 0 bases from V and 8 bases from J, leaving 13 bases between. The CDR3 sequence is CASSLAGRWGGYTF. The CDR3 DNA reads TGTGCCAGCAGCTTAGCCGGCCGCTGGGGCGGCTACACCTTC.

The chain is built from TRBV2 and TRBJ2-5; D is unresolved. This CDR3 region has 13 residues. The germline CDR1 and CDR2 sequences are SNHLY and FYNNEI. V gave up 6 bases and J gave up 4 bases, with 12 bases separating them. The CDR3 loop is CASSRELGETQYF. CDR3 DNA sequence: TGTGCCAGCAGCCGCGAGCTAGGAGAGACCCAGTACTTC.

V gene TRBV10-3 combines with J gene TRBJ1-1; maybe TRBD1 (6 bases). The V end lost 10 bases, the J end lost 3 bases, and 15 bases lay between the germline ends. There are 13 residues in the CDR3. CDR1 is ENHRY, CDR2 SYGVKD, per germline. The CDR3 region is CASQGHLDTEAFF. The CDR3 coding sequence is TGTGCCAGCCAGGGGCACCTCGACACTGAAGCTTTCTTT.

The chain uses TRBV5-4 and TRBJ1-1; 9 nucleotides match TRBD1. With 6 bases clipped from V and 1 base from J, the junction kept 7 bases outside the gene matches. The CDR3 is 15 residues long. CDR1 and CDR2 (germline): SGHNT, YYREEE (reference sequence). The chain's CDR3 is CASNRDRERNTEAFF. In DNA, the CDR3 is TGTGCCAGCAACCGGGACAGGGAGAGGAACACTGAAGCTTTCTTT.

The chain employs TRBV5-1 and TRBJ2-5, with TRBD2 matching 13 bases. J lost 5 bases, V lost 5 bases, and 12 bases had no gene match. The germline V gene has CDR1 SGHRS and CDR2 YFSETQ. CDR3 size: 17 residues. CDR3 nucleotide sequence: TGCGCCAGCAGTCATGGACTAGCGGGAGTTAGGGGGGAGACCCAGTACTTC. This translates into CASSHGLAGVRGETQYF.

The chain employs TRBV11-3 and TRBJ2-3; TRBD1 matches 11 bases. This CDR3 comprises 15 residues. The V gene end was trimmed by 4 bases and the J gene end by 4 bases; junction bases not matched to a gene: 4. Germline V gives CDR1 SGHNT, CDR2 YENEEA. The CDR3 is CASSSRDRGSDTQYF. In nucleotides, the CDR3 is TGTGCCAGCAGCTCCCGGGACAGGGGGTCAGATACGCAGTATTTT.

This chain uses TRBV24-1 with TRBJ2-1, with D tentatively TRBD1 (5 bases). Germline loops: CDR1 KGHDR, CDR2 SFDVKD. The V end was cut by 3 bases, the J end by 8 bases, with 13 bases between. CDR3 size: 14 residues. CDR3 sequence reads: CATSDPQGKYEQFF. The CDR3 coding sequence is TGTGCCACCAGTGATCCCCAGGGTAAATATGAGCAGTTCTTC.